Reported below is one T cell receptor (beta chain). There are 17 residues in the CDR3. Trimming took 4 bases from V and 2 from J; bases not matched to a gene: 6. Germline CDR1 SGHVS, CDR2 FNYEAQ. This sample stems from a study of blood T cell repertoires in COVID-19. At the level of the study: Sites across the United States, Italy and Spain contributed samples from acute and convalescent COVID-19. T cells, B-cell-depleted T cells, or PBMCs supplied cDNA or gDNA.

Methods used by the authors: Amplifying reference gene primers gave estimates of nucleated cell counts. Profiled with immunoSEQ multiplex PCR; TCRdb holds only in-frame clones, not every one. That table furnishes V, J and clone size, whereas the DNA furnished D and trimming. There are 80,000 or so clones in the sample; approximately 86% occur only once, and roughly 19% lies in the top ten. The rearrangement uses TRBV7-6 and TRBJ2-3; 13 nucleotides agree with TRBD2. Sequencing input: peripheral blood. The sequence derives from a human donor in a cohort sampled during active COVID-19. The CDR3 sequence: CASSSRLAGGHTDTQYF. The CDR3 DNA sequence: TGTGCCAGCAGCTCCCGACTAGCGGGGGGACACACAGATACGCAGTATTTT.